The 23 T cell receptor beta chains below come from one sample, sequenced in a study of metastatic and nonmetastatic thyroid tumors. Prior to thyroid surgery, none of the patients had received any treatment. TCRdb redid the clone calls on the PCR reads using MiXCR. The table has roughly 20,000 clones, 36% seen once; the top ten hold 29%. The sample consisted of tumor tissue. Every receptor here comes from a female donor with papillary thyroid cancer or a benign thyroid nodule (not recorded which). Some clones in this sample may be carry-over from other donors' samples.

A few counts support this clone. The J gene is TRBJ1-1, the V gene TRBV28; D not resolved. The CDR3 extends over 14 amino acids. Germline V gives CDR1 MDHEN, CDR2 SYDVKM. The V end lost 5 bases, the J end lost 0 bases, and 10 bases lay between the germline ends. The CDR3, as DNA: TGTGCCAGCAGTCCCGAAAACATGAACACTGAAGCTTTCTTT. It encodes CASSPENMNTEAFF.

This chain links TRBV6-2 or TRBV6-3 with TRBJ1-3; D ambiguous. CDR3 size: 12 residues. Trimming pared 6 bases from V and 1 base from J, leaving 4 bases between. Germline lookup yields CDR1 MNHEY and CDR2 SVGEGT. CDR3: CASSRSGNTIYF. The CDR3, as DNA: TGTGCCAGCAGCCGGTCTGGAAACACCATATATTTT.

V gene TRBV11-1 combines with J gene TRBJ2-7, with a tentative D call TRBD2 (7 bases). V lost 5 bases and J lost 0, with 17 bases in between. CDR1 is SGHAT and CDR2 is FQDESV in the germline V gene (reference sequence). The CDR3 extends over 16 amino acids. CDR3 loop: CASSPGGGRSSYEQYF. The CDR3, as DNA: TGTGCCAGCAGCCCGGGGGGCGGGCGGAGCTCCTACGAGCAGTACTTC.

The chain couples TRBV7-2 to TRBJ1-5; D is unclear. There are 13 residues in the CDR3. Trimming shortened V by 1 base and J by 7 bases, and 8 bases separated the two germline ends. Germline CDR1 is SGHTA and CDR2 is FQGNSA. This chain's CDR3 is CASSLDFQQPQHF. The DNA of the CDR3 is TGTGCCAGCAGCTTAGACTTTCAACAGCCCCAGCATTTT.

J is TRBJ2-1 and V is TRBV6-5, with 7 bases identical to TRBD1. Looked up from germline, CDR1 is MNHEY and CDR2 is SVGAGI. The CDR3 length is 16 residues. With V trimmed by 0 bases and J by 4 bases, 6 bases remained unmatched. CDR3 in DNA: TGTGCCAGCAGTTACTCGATAGAACAGGGGTACAATGAGCAGTTCTTC. Its translation: CASSYSIEQGYNEQFF.

This clone was seen once. This chain joins TRBV5-1 and TRBJ2-5; D ambiguous. V was clipped by 5 bases and J by 3 bases, with 8 bases between them. The CDR3 covers 12 residues. CDR1 and CDR2 (germline): SGHRS, YFSETQ. This CDR3 reads CASREPEETQYF. The CDR3 nucleotides are TGCGCCAGCAGGGAGCCTGAAGAGACCCAGTACTTC. The full variable domain, its missing parts supplied by reference TRBV5-1 and TRBJ2-5, is KAGVTQTPRYLIKTRGQQVTLSCSPISGHRSVSWYQQTPGQGLQFLFEYFSETQRNKGNFPGRFSGRQFSNSRSEMNVSTLELGDSALYLCASREPEETQYFGPGTRLLVL.

The rearrangement links TRBV9 to TRBJ2-2; D uncertain. This CDR3 has 12 residues. The germline gives CDR1 SGDLS, CDR2 YYNGEE. Trimming cost V 0 bases and J 8 bases, with 5 bases left between them. The CDR3 is CASSVDMGELFF. The CDR3 nucleotides are TGTGCCAGCAGCGTAGATATGGGGGAGCTGTTTTTT.

This clone was counted between two and nine times. This sequence joins TRBV6-2 or TRBV6-3 and TRBJ1-1; D not certain. In germline, CDR1 is MNHEY, CDR2 SVGEGT. V lost 4 bases and J 0 bases, leaving 9 bases between the germline ends. The CDR3 contains 14 residues. CDR3: CASSLPELNTEAFF. The CDR3 DNA sequence: TGTGCCAGCAGTTTACCGGAGCTGAACACTGAAGCTTTCTTT.

V and J are TRBV4-1 and TRBJ2-3, with a possible D match to TRBD2 (6 bases). The length of the CDR3 is 17 residues. Trimming pared 0 bases from V and 5 bases from J, leaving 18 bases between. From germline, CDR1 is MGHRA and CDR2 YSYEKL. The CDR3 sequence: CASSQDRGARRGDTQYF. Here the CDR3 DNA reads TGCGCCAGCAGCCAAGATCGAGGGGCCAGGAGGGGAGATACGCAGTATTTT.

This clone turned up a few times. The chain combines TRBV5-8 with TRBJ1-1, with D hard to call. The CDR3 runs 14 residues. Germline V gene sequence: CDR1 SGHTS, CDR2 YDEGEE. Deletions cut 4 bases from V and 0 bases from J, with 10 bases between. The CDR3 bases are TGTGCCAGCAGCCCCCTCACCATGAACACTGAAGCTTTCTTT. This translates into CASSPLTMNTEAFF.

This chain links TRBV18 with TRBJ2-3; D is possibly TRBD2 (6 bases). The germline CDR1 and CDR2 sequences are KGHSH and LQKENI. The CDR3 totals 15 residues. Trimming cost V 5 bases and J 0 bases, with 12 bases left between them. The CDR3 DNA sequence: TGTGCCAGCTCAGACCCTAGCGTCAGCACAGATACGCAGTATTTT. It is translated as CASSDPSVSTDTQYF.

This clone came up a few times. The rearrangement joins TRBV6-1 to TRBJ1-2, with 9 bases that match TRBD1. V trimming: 7 bases; J trimming: 8 bases; junction bases outside the gene matches: 11. The CDR3 runs 14 residues. The germline gives CDR1 MNHNS, CDR2 SASEGT. CDR3 protein: CASTKSGQGGGYTF. The CDR3 DNA reads as TGTGCCAGCACCAAATCGGGACAGGGTGGAGGCTACACCTTC.

The J gene is TRBJ1-1, the V gene TRBV20-1; possibly TRBD1 for D (5 bases). Germline CDR1 and CDR2: DFQATT and SNEGSKA (reference sequence). V was shortened by 6 bases and J by 6 bases, with 20 bases between the two germline ends. The CDR3 length is 14 residues. The CDR3: CSARSARRASEAFF. CDR3 coding DNA: TGCAGTGCCCGGTCGGCCCGCAGGGCGTCTGAAGCTTTCTTT.

This clone has only a few counts. The chain is built from TRBV12-3 or TRBV12-4 and TRBJ2-7, with D unresolved. The CDR3 has 13 amino acids. The V gene lost 1 base and the J gene lost 6 bases, with 10 bases spanning the gap. This CDR3 is CASSLGISREQYF. CDR3 DNA: TGTGCCAGCAGTTTAGGGATTAGCCGCGAGCAGTACTTC.

Only a few counts were recorded for this clone. The CDR3 DNA reads as TGTGCCAGCAGTACCGGGACTAGCGGACACAATGAGCAGTTCTTC. Protein: CASSTGTSGHNEQFF. The chain links TRBV6-1 to TRBJ2-1; 11 nucleotides align to TRBD2. This CDR3 region has 15 residues. In germline, CDR1 is MNHNS, CDR2 SASEGT. J gave up 5 bases and V 5 bases, and 5 bases lay outside the gene matches.

The chain carries TRBV4-1 and TRBJ1-5; D gene unclear. The CDR3 contains 14 residues. The germline gives CDR1 MGHRA, CDR2 YSYEKL. V dropped 0 bases and J dropped 7 bases, with 10 bases sitting between them. CDR3 in amino acids: CASSQEDSGQPQHF. The CDR3, as DNA: TGCGCCAGCAGCCAAGAAGATTCAGGACAGCCCCAGCATTTT.

The chain recombines TRBV2 with TRBJ2-2, with D possibly being TRBD1 (5 bases). The V end lost 3 bases, the J end lost 6 bases, and 11 bases lay between the germline ends. CDR1 is SNHLY and CDR2 is FYNNEI in the germline V gene. This CDR3 contains 14 residues. The CDR3 loop reads CASSDGGAPGELFF. CDR3 DNA sequence: TGTGCCAGCAGTGACGGTGGGGCCCCCGGGGAGCTGTTTTTT.

This clone was picked up many times. This chain uses TRBV28 with TRBJ1-6; 7 nucleotides align to TRBD1. The CDR3 has 16 residues. With V trimmed by 4 bases and J by 6 bases, 9 bases remained unmatched. Germline V CDR1 and CDR2: MDHEN, SYDVKM. Here the CDR3 reads CASSSRQGVFNSPLHF. The DNA of the CDR3 is TGTGCCAGCAGTTCACGCCAGGGGGTGTTTAATTCACCCCTCCACTTT.

The chain couples TRBV7-6 to TRBJ2-7, with D possibly TRBD1 on 5 matching bases. V was clipped by 1 base and J by 2 bases, with 12 bases between them. The CDR3 is made up of 15 amino acids. The germline CDR1 and CDR2 sequences are SGHVS and FNYEAQ. The CDR3 sequence is CASSLDPGLAYEQYF. The CDR3 nucleotides read TGTGCCAGCAGCTTAGATCCAGGGTTAGCCTACGAGCAGTACTTC.

CDR3 residues: CASSPEGADYGYTF. Written as DNA, the CDR3 is TGTGCCAGCAGCCCCGAGGGGGCTGATTATGGCTACACCTTC. The chain uses TRBV7-8 and TRBJ1-2; 7 bases align to TRBD1. The CDR3 loop spans 14 amino acids. In germline, CDR1 is SGHVS, CDR2 FQNEAQ. With 5 bases clipped from V and 5 bases from J, the junction kept 8 bases outside the gene matches.

This clone was detected only a few times. The V gene is TRBV11-3, the J gene TRBJ2-1; 10 nucleotides line up with TRBD2. Germline CDR1 is SGHNT and CDR2 is YENEEA. J gave up 3 bases and V 8 bases, and 1 base lay outside the gene matches. This CDR3 contains 13 residues. Here the CDR3 DNA reads TGTGCCAGCCGGACTAGCGGCTACAATGAGCAGTTCTTC. Amino acids: CASRTSGYNEQFF.

This clone turned up a few times. This chain connects TRBV6-4 to TRBJ2-7, with 13 bases fitting TRBD2. CDR1 MRHNA and CDR2 SNTAGT come from the germline V gene. The CDR3 covers 17 residues. J gave up 1 base and V 2 bases, and 5 bases lay outside the gene matches. CDR3 region: CASSDGLAGVTSYEQYF. The CDR3 nucleotides are TGTGCCAGCAGTGACGGACTAGCGGGAGTAACATCCTACGAGCAGTACTTC.

The V gene is TRBV20-1, the J gene TRBJ2-7; D unresolved. The CDR3 spans 12 residues. The ends were cut back, 3 bases at V and 6 bases at J, with 12 bases in the middle. From germline, CDR1 is DFQATT and CDR2 SNEGSKA (reference sequence). The CDR3 DNA reads TGCAGTGCTAGGTCCATGGGCCTCGAGCAGTACTTC. Protein: CSARSMGLEQYF.